This TCR beta chain was found in a study of shared clonotypes between healthy human individuals. In its sample, this clone was seen many times. The antigen remains unidentified. TCRdb's table, derived via immunoSEQ multiplex PCR, lists solely in-frame clones and lacks some. The top ten clones hold 1.5% to 2% of a sample with around 700,000 clones, about two thirds of them seen once. The CDR3 has 15 residues. Germline trimming cut 3 bases from V and 2 bases from J; bases unmatched to any gene: 7. Germline-derived CDR1 and CDR2 are SGHTS and YDEGEE. Findings of the study overall: Investigators collected only blood, and repertoires in tissues likely differ. Represented diversity, genetic and exposure-history alike, was limited by few donors.

The chain links TRBV5-8 to TRBJ2-7, with TRBD1 identical over 8 bases. The sequenced sample consisted of memory CD4+ T cells sorted from blood. This sample's subset: CD45RA-negative fraction. The clonotype comes from a woman between 25 and 40 years old in good health. The CDR3 bases are TGTGCCAGCAGCTACTGGACAGGGAACACCTACGAGCAGTACTTC. It codes for CASSYWTGNTYEQYF.